A single sample gave rise to the 6 T cell receptor beta chains below, sequenced in a study of low-dose radiotherapy and immunotherapy resistance in tumors. The time point: before trial treatment. cDNA synthesis used a TRAV/TRBV-specific primer set for both chains. The authors amplified TCRs for about 20 PCR cycles with a constant-region primer and a V-primer adapter. TCRdb reprocessed the reads with MiXCR, giving one entry per CDR3 protein. The sample holds tens of thousands of distinct CDR3 sequences, 15% to 20% seen once. The sequences come from PBMCs, collected before treatment. The receptors here all came from a male donor with prostate cancer.

In its sample, this clonotype was seen many times. The V gene is TRBV29-1, the J gene TRBJ1-5, with D possibly TRBD1 on 5 matching bases. The germline CDR1 and CDR2 sequences are SQVTM and ANQGSEA. The CDR3 length is 13 residues. V lost 4 bases, J lost 3 bases, and 10 bases lay in between. CDR3 sequence: CSVGGGTNQPQHF. The CDR3 DNA follows: TGCAGCGTTGGTGGAGGGACCAATCAGCCCCAGCATTTT.

This clonotype has a count of ten or more. V gene TRBV20-1 combines with J gene TRBJ2-7; unclear D gene. V was clipped by 1 base and J by 4 bases, with 5 bases between them. CDR3 length: 11 residues. Germline CDR1 DFQATT, CDR2 SNEGSKA (reference sequence). The CDR3 region has the DNA TGCAGTGCTAGAGGGGGTTACGAGCAGTACTTC. Translated: CSARGGYEQYF.

The sample holds one count of this clonotype. V gene TRBV12-3 or TRBV12-4 combines with J gene TRBJ2-1; 10 bases align to TRBD2. The trim removed 1 base at V and 11 bases at J, leaving 5 bases unmatched. This CDR3 contains 14 residues. The CDR3 DNA follows: TGTGCCAGCAGTTTAGTTGGACTAGCGGCACAGCAGTTCTTC. It is translated as CASSLVGLAAQQFF.

This clonotype was detected many times. The chain employs TRBV7-2 and TRBJ2-2, with 8 bases fitting TRBD2. V was pared by 2 bases and J by 1 base, with 3 bases of the junction left unmatched. Germline V gives CDR1 SGHTA, CDR2 FQGNSA. This CDR3 spans 16 amino acids. The CDR3 region has the DNA TGTGCCAGCAGCTTACGCGGGGGGCTGAACACCGGGGAGCTGTTTTTT. As protein: CASSLRGGLNTGELFF.

This clonotype appeared many times. This chain connects TRBV5-1 to TRBJ2-1; unclear D gene. Germline lookup yields CDR1 SGHRS and CDR2 YFSETQ. Trimming cost V 0 bases and J 3 bases, with 10 bases left between them. The CDR3 is 15 amino acids. The CDR3: CASSLEGFGYNEQFF. CDR3 bases: TGCGCCAGCAGCTTGGAAGGGTTTGGCTACAATGAGCAGTTCTTC.

The chain links TRBV11-2 to TRBJ2-7; 7 bases agree with TRBD1. CDR3 length equals 16 residues. Germline V gives CDR1 SGHAT, CDR2 FQNNGV. Germline trimming cut 1 base from V and 0 bases from J; bases unmatched to any gene: 6. The CDR3 region is CASSLAQGQFSYEQYF. CDR3 DNA: TGTGCCAGCAGCTTAGCGCAGGGACAGTTCTCCTACGAGCAGTACTTC.